This T cell receptor beta chain was sequenced during a study of shared clonotypes between healthy human individuals. Adult Caucasians living in Nashville, Tennessee made up all of the donors. Execution of the assay was at deep level. The data were produced by immunoSEQ multiplex PCR, yet TCRdb's version contains in-frame clones alone and is incomplete. The sample comprises 2 million to 2.5 million clones, almost 96% of which are singletons, and roughly 0.13% rests with the top ten. Sequences were obtained from naive CD4+ T cells sorted from blood. Subset given: CD45RA+ positively selected. The clonotype comes from a man in his late teens or twenties in good health.

This CDR3 reads CASTTGPNNSPLHF. The CDR3 DNA reads TGTGCCAGCACGACAGGGCCCAATAATTCACCCCTCCACTTT. The chain has TRBV25-1 and TRBJ1-6; 7 positions agree with TRBD1. This CDR3 is 14 amino acids long. After removal of 7 bases from V and 5 bases from J, the junction contained 5 bases not matched to a gene. Germline CDR1 reads MGHDK; CDR2 reads SYGVNS.